This T cell receptor (beta chain) is drawn from a study of early T cells in non-severe SARS-CoV-2 infection. On the study more broadly: Chains from this unsorted whole-blood bulk RNA could not be paired.

Findings of the study overall: Matching against VDJdb likely underestimated virus-specific expansions, favoring anti-spike CD8.

V lost 3 bases and J 1 base, leaving 10 bases between the germline ends. The CDR3 is made up of 14 amino acids. This clonotype is medium-sized within its sample. Its target is unknown. cDNA molecules, individually, were tagged with unique molecular identifiers. TCRdb reprocessed the 5' RACE reads with MiXCR, giving one entry per CDR3 protein. The sample records roughly 24,000 distinct CDR3 sequences, around 3.3% being singletons. The rearrangement joins TRBV12-3 or TRBV12-4 to TRBJ2-7; D gene ambiguous. The TCR comes from an adult who was a healthcare worker with PCR-confirmed SARS-CoV-2 infection or an uninfected control (not recorded which). The sequencing sample was made of whole blood. Here the CDR3 DNA reads TGTGCCAGCAGTTTCGGTCAGGCTTCCTACGAGCAGTACTTC. Protein product: CASSFGQASYEQYF.